The 32 T cell receptor beta chains given below trace back to one sample, sequenced in a study of OX40 agonist ivuxolimab in advanced cancers. The protocol was immunoSEQ multiplex PCR, while the TCRdb copy is restricted to in-frame clones and leaves out a portion. Of 47,000 or so clones listed, roughly 89% are singletons. The sequenced sample was CD4+ or CD8+ T cells sorted from blood, obtained in a trial of the OX40 agonist ivuxolimab. The receptors were sampled from an adult with an advanced solid tumor such as melanoma, head and neck, liver or kidney cancer.

J is TRBJ2-7 and V is TRBV7-9; 8 bases fit TRBD1. Trimming cost V 4 bases and J 2 bases; bases outside gene matches: 7. This CDR3 has 15 amino acids. The germline V gene encodes CDR1 SEHNR and CDR2 FQNEAQ (reference sequence). The CDR3 sequence is CASSSPGQATYEQYF. The CDR3 DNA reads TGTGCCAGCAGCTCTCCGGGACAGGCAACCTACGAGCAGTACTTC. The full variable domain, rest sourced from reference TRBV7-9 and TRBJ2-7, is DTGVSQNPRHKITKRGQNVTFRCDPISEHNRLYWYRQTLGQGPEFLTYFQNEAQLEKSRLLSDRFSAERPKGSFSTLEIQRTEQGDSAMYLCASSSPGQATYEQYFGPGTRLTVT.

This clone was seen repeatedly, ten times or more. The chain employs TRBV29-1 and TRBJ2-1, with D unclear. Per the germline V gene, CDR1 is SQVTM and CDR2 is ANQGSEA. The length of the CDR3 is 12 residues. V was cut by 6 bases and J by 6 bases, with 12 bases left in between. CDR3 residues: CSVAKMSNEQFF. DNA for the CDR3: TGCAGCGTCGCAAAGATGAGCAATGAGCAGTTCTTC.

The chain has TRBV4-3 and TRBJ2-1; 11 bases map to TRBD2. The CDR3 has 19 residues. Germline values: CDR1 LGHNA, CDR2 YSLEER. The trim removed 4 bases at V and 9 bases at J, leaving 20 bases unmatched. Here the CDR3 DNA reads TGCGCCAGCAGCCGTTATAATAAAGAGACTAGCGGGGCGCTGGGTGAGCAGTTCTTC. Its translation is CASSRYNKETSGALGEQFF.

The J gene is TRBJ2-7, the V gene TRBV7-9, with D tentatively TRBD1 (6 bases). Germline V gene lookup returns CDR1 SEHNR and CDR2 FQNEAQ (reference sequence). CDR3 length: 16 amino acids. Between the trimmed V and J ends, which lost 4 bases and 3 bases, there was a span of 19 bases. CDR3 in amino acids: CASSSTTGTQRYEQYF. The CDR3 DNA follows: TGTGCCAGCAGCTCAACGACCGGGACACAACGCTACGAGCAGTACTTC.

The chain couples TRBV19 to TRBJ2-7; TRBD1 might be the D (5 bases). The CDR3 runs 13 residues. Trimming stripped 7 bases from V and 3 bases from J, with 13 bases between. Germline values: CDR1 LNHDA, CDR2 SQIVND (reference sequence). The chain's CDR3 is CASKGKENYEQYF. The CDR3 DNA reads TGTGCCAGTAAGGGGAAGGAGAACTACGAGCAGTACTTC.

V and J are TRBV6-5 and TRBJ1-2; unclear D gene. This CDR3 contains 12 residues. Looked up from germline, CDR1 is MNHEY and CDR2 is SVGAGI. V lost 6 bases and J lost 4, with 9 bases in between. The CDR3 region has the DNA TGTGCCAGCAGCTCTGGACCCTATGGCTACACCTTC. Translation: CASSSGPYGYTF.

A single count supports this clone. The chain joins TRBV2 to TRBJ1-6; TRBD1 matches at 7 bases. The germline gives CDR1 SNHLY, CDR2 FYNNEI. The V and J ends lost 6 bases and 4 bases, in that order; junction bases with no gene match: 9. The CDR3 runs 16 residues. CDR3 in amino acids: CASSVGQAYYNSPLHF. CDR3 in DNA: TGTGCCAGCAGCGTCGGACAGGCTTATTATAATTCACCCCTCCACTTT.

V and J are TRBV19 and TRBJ1-1; D is ambiguous. The CDR3 extends over 15 amino acids. V was shortened by 5 bases and J by 5 bases, with 18 bases between the two germline ends. CDR1 is LNHDA and CDR2 is SQIVND in the germline V gene (reference sequence). CDR3 sequence reads: CASSGLGGLGTEAFF. The CDR3, as DNA: TGTGCCAGTAGTGGACTAGGTGGGCTAGGAACTGAAGCTTTCTTT.

This clone was counted only a few times. The DNA of the CDR3 is TGTGCCAGCAGCGTAGGGCAGGGAGGAGAGACCCAGTACTTC. It is translated as CASSVGQGGETQYF. The chain is built from TRBV9 and TRBJ2-5; weak D call: TRBD2 (6 bases). The V end lost 0 bases, the J end lost 4 bases, and 10 bases lay between the germline ends. This CDR3 contains 14 residues. CDR1 SGDLS and CDR2 YYNGEE come from the germline V gene.

The V and J genes are TRBV27 and TRBJ2-1; 7 positions match TRBD2. Germline V gene lookup returns CDR1 MNHEY and CDR2 SMNVEV (reference sequence). The V and J ends lost 7 bases and 4 bases, in that order; junction bases with no gene match: 10. This CDR3 spans 15 amino acids. The CDR3 loop is CASTLAGTTYNEQFF. CDR3 coding DNA: TGTGCCAGCACCTTAGCCGGGACTACTTACAATGAGCAGTTCTTC.

The V call is TRBV6-5, the J call TRBJ1-5; 7 positions agree with TRBD1. The CDR3 is made up of 13 amino acids. Germline V CDR1 and CDR2: MNHEY, SVGAGI. V gave up 9 bases and J gave up 6 bases; unmatched junction bases: 8. DNA of the CDR3: TGTGCCAGTTCAACAGGGGTGGTTCAGCCCCAGCATTTT. Its protein product is CASSTGVVQPQHF.

This chain joins TRBV19 and TRBJ2-2; TRBD1 matches at 9 bases. Germline V gives CDR1 LNHDA, CDR2 SQIVND (reference sequence). The CDR3 has 15 residues. Unmatched junction bases numbered 2, after V lost 5 bases and J lost 1 base. The CDR3 spells CASSEGQGNTGELFF. The CDR3, as DNA: TGTGCCAGTAGTGAGGGACAGGGGAACACCGGGGAGCTGTTTTTT.

V is TRBV14 and J is TRBJ2-3; D is unresolved. Trimming cost V 2 bases and J 1 base, with 4 bases left between them. The germline CDR1 and CDR2 sequences are SGHDN and FVKESK. The CDR3 loop spans 13 amino acids. CDR3 sequence: CASSQYRTDTQYF. The CDR3 nucleotides read TGTGCCAGCAGCCAATACCGCACAGATACGCAGTATTTT.

J is TRBJ1-5 and V is TRBV6-1, with a weak D call TRBD1 (5 bases). Trimming left V 4 bases short and J 0 bases short, with 10 bases between. CDR3 length: 15 amino acids. Germline V CDR1 and CDR2: MNHNS, SASEGT. CDR3 DNA sequence: TGTGCCAGCAGTGGGGGACTTTATAGCAATCAGCCCCAGCATTTT. Residues: CASSGGLYSNQPQHF.

The chain uses TRBV9 and TRBJ2-7; TRBD1 aligns across 9 bases. From germline, CDR1 is SGDLS and CDR2 YYNGEE. V was clipped by 4 bases and J by 6 bases; unmatched bases: 5. The CDR3 length is 13 residues. The DNA for the CDR3 is TGTGCCAGCAGCTCACAGGGGGCGGCCGAGCAGTACTTC. It codes for CASSSQGAAEQYF.

This sequence joins TRBV5-1 and TRBJ2-7, with TRBD1 as a possible D gene (7 bases). CDR3 length: 14 residues. From germline, CDR1 is SGHRS and CDR2 YFSETQ. The V gene lost 2 bases and the J gene lost 5 bases, with 14 bases spanning the gap. The CDR3 sequence is CASSFGQGGHEQYF. The CDR3 coding sequence is TGCGCCAGCAGCTTCGGCCAGGGGGGTCACGAGCAGTACTTC.

This clone has a handful of counts. This sequence joins TRBV15 and TRBJ1-5; possibly TRBD1 for D (5 bases). Trimming stripped 0 bases from V and 1 base from J, with 10 bases between. CDR3 length: 16 amino acids. In germline, CDR1 is LNHNV, CDR2 YYDKDF (reference sequence). The CDR3 DNA follows: TGTGCCACCAGCAGAGATGGGGGGGGGAGCAATCAGCCCCAGCATTTT. Translating gives CATSRDGGGSNQPQHF. The entire variable domain, with the rest obtained from reference TRBV15 and TRBJ1-5, is as follows: DAMVIQNPRYQVTQFGKPVTLSCSQTLNHNVMYWYQQKSSQAPKLLFHYYDKDFNNEADTPDNFQSRRPNTSFCFLDIRSPGLGDTAMYLCATSRDGGGSNQPQHFGDGTRLSIL.

The chain recombines TRBV28 with TRBJ2-3; tentatively, D is TRBD2 (6 bases). The V gene's germline CDR1 is MDHEN and CDR2 SYDVKM. This CDR3 has 17 residues. The V and J ends lost 5 bases and 2 bases respectively, with 20 bases between them. The CDR3 spells CASSGTGTPYTTDTQYF. For the CDR3, the DNA is TGTGCCAGCAGTGGAACCGGGACTCCTTACACCACAGATACGCAGTATTTT.

The rearrangement joins TRBV27 to TRBJ2-7, with TRBD1 identical over 7 bases. Germline CDR1 MNHEY, CDR2 SMNVEV (reference sequence). This CDR3 spans 15 amino acids. Trimming took 4 bases from V and 0 from J; bases not matched to a gene: 6. The DNA for the CDR3 is TGTGCCAGCAGTTCCCCCGGGACAGACTCCTACGAGCAGTACTTC. Translated: CASSSPGTDSYEQYF.

V usage is TRBV27 and J usage is TRBJ2-7; 11 nucleotides align to TRBD1. From germline, CDR1 is MNHEY and CDR2 SMNVEV (reference sequence). Germline trimming cut 7 bases from V and 5 bases from J; bases unmatched to any gene: 7. The CDR3 is 14 amino acids. The CDR3 spells CASKLGQGVHEQYF. The CDR3 nucleotides read TGTGCCAGCAAACTGGGACAGGGGGTCCACGAGCAGTACTTC.

V and J are TRBV9 and TRBJ2-7; 8 bases are a match to TRBD2. Germline loops: CDR1 SGDLS, CDR2 YYNGEE. The CDR3 is made up of 16 amino acids. The junction had 12 bases not matched to a gene; V was cut back by 4 bases and J by 3 bases. CDR3 nucleotide sequence: TGTGCCAGCAGCCCGACGGGCGGCGGGGGGTTCTACGAGCAGTACTTC. Translating it yields CASSPTGGGGFYEQYF.

This CDR3 reads CASSISPYGVYGYTF. CDR3 nucleotides: TGTGCCAGTAGTATTTCCCCGTATGGGGTTTATGGCTACACCTTC. The J gene is TRBJ1-2, the V gene TRBV19; D gene uncertain. The length of the CDR3 is 15 residues. V was clipped by 3 bases and J by 5 bases, with 16 bases between them. Germline V gene lookup returns CDR1 LNHDA and CDR2 SQIVND (reference sequence). The full variable domain, rest sourced from reference TRBV19 and TRBJ1-2, is DGGITQSPKYLFRKEGQNVTLSCEQNLNHDAMYWYRQDPGQGLRLIYYSQIVNDFQKGDIAEGYSVSREKKESFPLTVTSAQKNPTAFYLCASSISPYGVYGYTFGSGTRLTVV.

The chain employs TRBV4-1 and TRBJ1-1; D is ambiguous. Per germline, CDR1 MGHRA and CDR2 YSYEKL. Trimming stripped 0 bases from V and 1 base from J, with 6 bases between. CDR3 size: 14 residues. The CDR3 nucleotides read TGCGCCAGCAGCCAAGATCCAGGGAACACTGAAGCTTTCTTT. Encoded protein: CASSQDPGNTEAFF.

This chain connects TRBV28 to TRBJ2-7, with 7 bases fitting TRBD1. V gave up 6 bases and J gave up 8 bases; unmatched junction bases: 7. The CDR3 is 12 residues long. Germline lookup yields CDR1 MDHEN and CDR2 SYDVKM. CDR3 nucleotides: TGTGCCAGCAGGGCTACAGGGGCTCAGCAGTACTTC. It is translated as CASRATGAQQYF.

This chain connects TRBV11-2 to TRBJ2-7; 8 bases are a match to TRBD1. From germline, CDR1 is SGHAT and CDR2 FQNNGV. The CDR3 spans 16 residues. With 3 bases clipped from V and 1 base from J, the junction kept 8 bases outside the gene matches. In DNA, the CDR3 is TGTGCCAGCAGCTTCCACAGGGGGAGATCTTCCTACGAGCAGTACTTC. This sequence encodes CASSFHRGRSSYEQYF.

This sequence joins TRBV7-2 and TRBJ2-5; D might be TRBD1 or TRBD2, each matching 5 bases. V gave up 3 bases and J gave up 1 base, with 9 bases separating them. This CDR3 has 14 amino acids. Looked up from germline, CDR1 is SGHTA and CDR2 is FQGNSA. The CDR3 DNA is TGTGCCAGCAGCTTGTGGGACGGCCAAGAGACCCAGTACTTC. Translation gives CASSLWDGQETQYF.

The chain carries TRBV7-3 and TRBJ2-1; no clear D. Trimming took off 5 bases at V and 0 bases at J, with 14 bases between the two ends. Germline V gene sequence: CDR1 SGHTA, CDR2 FQGTGA. CDR3 length: 16 residues. The CDR3 nucleotides are TGTGCCAGCAGCCCTACCCCCCGGAGCTCCTACAATGAGCAGTTCTTC. This sequence encodes CASSPTPRSSYNEQFF.

The chain has TRBV18 and TRBJ2-7; D is unclear. CDR3 size: 13 residues. V lost 0 bases and J 6 bases, leaving 9 bases between the germline ends. The germline gives CDR1 KGHSH, CDR2 LQKENI. Written as DNA, the CDR3 is TGTGCCAGCTCACCACCATCTGGGGTCGAGCAGTACTTC. Its protein product is CASSPPSGVEQYF.

J is TRBJ2-7 and V is TRBV7-2, with TRBD1 matching over 9 bases. CDR1 is SGHTA, CDR2 FQGNSA, per germline. The CDR3 runs to 15 residues. V was pared by 5 bases and J by 4 bases, with 9 bases of the junction left unmatched. The CDR3, as DNA: TGTGCCAGCAGCCCAAACCGACAGGGGGGTTACGAGCAGTACTTC. This translates into CASSPNRQGGYEQYF. Together with reference TRBV7-2 and TRBJ2-7, the CDR3 gives the full variable domain: GAGVSQSPSNKVTEKGKDVELRCDPISGHTALYWYRQSLGQGLEFLIYFQGNSAPDKSGLPSDRFSAERTGGSVSTLTIQRTQQEDSAVYLCASSPNRQGGYEQYFGPGTRLTVT.

The J gene is TRBJ2-1, the V gene TRBV13; D is perhaps TRBD1 (6 bases). The CDR3 sequence is 15 residues long. Germline values: CDR1 PRHDT, CDR2 FYEKMQ (reference sequence). V lost 3 bases to trimming and J lost 9 bases, with 18 bases between them. CDR3: CASSFPSLQGGEQFF. The DNA of the CDR3 is TGTGCCAGCAGCTTTCCCTCGTTACAGGGTGGTGAGCAGTTCTTC.

V gene TRBV30 combines with J gene TRBJ2-3; D is unclear. This CDR3 comprises 12 residues. In germline, CDR1 is GTSNPN, CDR2 SVGIG (reference sequence). The ends were cut back, 5 bases at V and 2 bases at J, with 8 bases in the middle. The CDR3 DNA is TGTGCCTGGGTCCAGGACACAGATACGCAGTATTTT. This codes for CAWVQDTDTQYF.

V is TRBV7-2 and J is TRBJ2-5, with D perhaps matching TRBD1 (6 bases). Trimming removed 7 bases at V and 2 bases at J, with 23 bases between. The CDR3 extends over 17 amino acids. Germline-derived CDR1 and CDR2 are SGHTA and FQGNSA. The CDR3 DNA sequence: TGTGCCAGCACCAATGTCGGGCTCGGGACACCTCAAGAGACCCAGTACTTC. It specifies CASTNVGLGTPQETQYF.